This is a list of T cell receptor beta chains from one sample in a study of beta chain features in type 1 diabetes. Repertoires were generated with immunoSEQ multiplex PCR, while TCRdb's copy carries only in-frame clones and drops some. Among some 700,000 clones listed, around an eighth were seen once. The sequenced sample consisted of naive CD4+ T cells from blood. The source is a man aged 18 to 35 with type 1 diabetes. Both conserved end residues are part of each CDR3. A D gene is named only where the DNA matches it firmly. Not every row has a clone size; where given, it reads once, few, many or a size class.

j_gene: TRBJ1-2; v_gene: TRBV28; d_gene: NA; abundance: NA; CDR3nt: TGTGCCAGCAGTTTAGGGGACCCTCAAAACTATGGCTACACCTTC; CDR3aa: CASSLGDPQNYGYTF
j_gene: TRBJ1-2; v_gene: TRBV6-6; d_gene: TRBD1; abundance: NA; CDR3nt: TGTGCCAGCAGTTCCCTAAGTGAAGGGGGCAGCTATGGCTACACCTTC; CDR3aa: CASSSLSEGGSYGYTF
j_gene: TRBJ2-7; v_gene: TRBV14; d_gene: TRBD1; abundance: few; CDR3nt: TGTGCCAGCAGCCAGCCCCGGGACAGCCTGTTCTACGAGCAGTACTTC; CDR3aa: CASSQPRDSLFYEQYF
j_gene: TRBJ1-6; v_gene: TRBV10-3; d_gene: NA; abundance: NA; CDR3nt: TGTGCCATCAGTGAGTCAGGGGGAAGGATTGGCTCACCCCTCCACTTT; CDR3aa: CAISESGGRIGSPLHF
j_gene: TRBJ1-5; v_gene: TRBV6-1; d_gene: NA; abundance: once; CDR3nt: TGTGCCACGTACAGGGAAACTAGTTCGGGACAGCCCCAGCATTTT; CDR3aa: CATYRETSSGQPQHF
j_gene: TRBJ2-7; v_gene: TRBV2; d_gene: NA; abundance: few; CDR3nt: TGTGCCAGCAGTGAAGCCGAGGGGGAGCAGTACTTC; CDR3aa: CASSEAEGEQYF
j_gene: TRBJ2-5; v_gene: TRBV20-1; d_gene: NA; abundance: NA; CDR3nt: TGCAGTGCTAGTTGGGCAGAGACCCAGTACTTC; CDR3aa: CSASWAETQYF
j_gene: TRBJ2-2; v_gene: TRBV7-6; d_gene: NA; abundance: NA; CDR3nt: TGTGCCAGCAACCAGAACAGGGACACCGGGGAGCTGTTTTTT; CDR3aa: CASNQNRDTGELFF
j_gene: TRBJ2-7; v_gene: TRBV5-6; d_gene: TRBD1; abundance: NA; CDR3nt: TGTGCCAGCAGCCGCCTCACAGGGGAGCACGAGCAGTACTTC; CDR3aa: CASSRLTGEHEQYF
j_gene: TRBJ2-1; v_gene: TRBV7-2; d_gene: NA; abundance: NA; CDR3nt: TGTGCCAGCAGAACCGTCCTCCCGGGGCAGTTCTTC; CDR3aa: CASRTVLPGQFF
j_gene: TRBJ2-5; v_gene: TRBV2; d_gene: NA; abundance: few; CDR3nt: TGTGCTACCGGGGAGCAGTACCAAGAGACCCAGTACTTC; CDR3aa: CATGEQYQETQYF
j_gene: TRBJ2-3; v_gene: TRBV30; d_gene: NA; abundance: NA; CDR3nt: TGTGCCTGGACCCCGGACTCCGCAACAGATACGCAGTATTTT; CDR3aa: CAWTPDSATDTQYF
j_gene: TRBJ1-1; v_gene: TRBV25-1; d_gene: NA; abundance: NA; CDR3nt: TGTGCCAGCGCAGGAAGAGGATGGACTGAAGCTTTCTTT; CDR3aa: CASAGRGWTEAFF
j_gene: TRBJ1-5; v_gene: TRBV28; d_gene: NA; abundance: NA; CDR3nt: TGTGCCAGCACCCCCTGGAGCAATCAGCCCCAGCATTTT; CDR3aa: CASTPWSNQPQHF
j_gene: TRBJ1-1; v_gene: TRBV7-2; d_gene: NA; abundance: NA; CDR3nt: TGTGCCAGCAGCTGGCGGGGCCTCGAGGCTTTCTTT; CDR3aa: CASSWRGLEAFF
j_gene: TRBJ2-3; v_gene: TRBV14; d_gene: NA; abundance: NA; CDR3nt: TGTGCCAGCAGCCTTGGCTGGGCGGATACGCAGTATTTT; CDR3aa: CASSLGWADTQYF
j_gene: TRBJ1-5; v_gene: TRBV28; d_gene: TRBD1; abundance: few; CDR3nt: TGTGCCAGCAGCCCCCAGGGGGCAGGAGGCAATCAGCCCCAGCATTTT; CDR3aa: CASSPQGAGGNQPQHF
j_gene: TRBJ1-6; v_gene: TRBV6-1; d_gene: TRBD1; abundance: few; CDR3nt: TGTGCCAGCAGTGAAACCCCGACAGGGCCCCTCCACTTT; CDR3aa: CASSETPTGPLHF
j_gene: TRBJ2-5; v_gene: TRBV7-7; d_gene: TRBD1; abundance: NA; CDR3nt: TGTGCCAGCAGTCAGACCGGGACAGAAGAGACCCAGTACTTC; CDR3aa: CASSQTGTEETQYF
j_gene: TRBJ1-2; v_gene: TRBV6-5; d_gene: NA; abundance: few; CDR3nt: TGTGCCAGCAGTTCAAGGGGCGGACGGGATGGCTACACCTTC; CDR3aa: CASSSRGGRDGYTF
j_gene: TRBJ1-4; v_gene: TRBV5-1; d_gene: TRBD1; abundance: few; CDR3nt: TGCGCCAGCAGCCGCCCGGACAGGGAAGATGAAAAACTGTTTTTT; CDR3aa: CASSRPDREDEKLFF
j_gene: TRBJ2-1; v_gene: TRBV30; d_gene: NA; abundance: NA; CDR3nt: TGTGCCTGTACTAGGGGCGATGAGCAGTTCTTC; CDR3aa: CACTRGDEQFF